This TCR beta chain was recorded in a study of CD8 T cells in Susac syndrome. General study findings and limits: There was no clonal expansion in the CD4+ T cell repertoires of Susac syndrome.

Random hexamers were used to reverse transcribe the RNA input (roughly 0.5 to 1 ug). Amplification of TCR beta CDR3 by immunoSEQ multiplex PCR spanned 54 Vbeta and 13 Jbeta. Using its own MiXCR run on the immunoSEQ multiplex PCR reads, TCRdb lists one record per CDR3 protein. Of over 150,000 distinct CDR3 sequences in the sample, roughly 94% were seen once. The CDR3 covers 14 residues. V was trimmed by 4 bases and J by 2 bases, leaving 12 bases between them. The germline V gene encodes CDR1 MDHEN and CDR2 SYDVKM. TEMRA cells were enriched by FACS, while CD8+ and CD4+ T cells were obtained through a negative isolation that was performed magnetically. A note on this clonotype: Its specificity is unknown.

This chain joins TRBV28 and TRBJ2-7; D might be TRBD1 (5 bases). The clonotype originates from a human donor with Susac syndrome. Sequencing was performed on CD4+ T cells from PBMCs. The CDR3 loop reads CASSSPTVPYEQYF. DNA of the CDR3: TGTGCCAGCAGTTCTCCGACAGTCCCCTACGAGCAGTACTTC.